Listed below are T cell receptor beta chains from one sample, sequenced in a study of control samples from healthy donors and cancer patients. Sequencing used immunoSEQ multiplex PCR; TCRdb keeps in-frame clones, though not all of them. Seen here are roughly 150,000 clones, over 90% observed once, and the top ten hold about 2.4%. The sequencing input was blood. These receptors were taken from a man between 45 and 60 years old in good health. The CDR3 runs from the conserved cysteine through the conserved F or W. Each record gives: J gene, D gene, clone size, V gene, CDR3 DNA, CDR3 protein. The D gene is left open where the match is weak. The size field is filled for only some rows; it gives once, few, many or a size class.

>TRBJ2-2|NA|NA|TRBV7-9
TGTGCCAGCAGCTTAGTAGGGGCTTTCACCGGGGAGCTGTTTTTT
CASSLVGAFTGELFF
>TRBJ2-5|NA|NA|TRBV28
TGTGCCACCAACCGGGACAACCAAGAGACCCAGTACTTC
CATNRDNQETQYF
>TRBJ1-2|TRBD1|NA|TRBV5-1
TGCGCCAGCAGCTTGGGGGGACAGGCCTCCGGCTACACCTTC
CASSLGGQASGYTF
>TRBJ1-6|TRBD1|NA|TRBV5-1
TGCGCCAGCAGTGAGGGACAGGGTAATTCACCCCTCCACTTT
CASSEGQGNSPLHF
>TRBJ2-1|TRBD1|NA|TRBV2
TGTGCCAGCAGGAGGGTTGACAGGGATCCTATCTACAATGAGCAGTTCTTC
CASRRVDRDPIYNEQFF
>TRBJ2-5|TRBD2|NA|TRBV2
TGTGCCAGCAGTTGGCGGCGGGAGGGGGAGACCCAGTACTTC
CASSWRREGETQYF
>TRBJ2-5|TRBD1|once|TRBV2
TGTGCCAGCTCGGACAGGGGGCTGAGAGAGACCCAGTACTTC
CASSDRGLRETQYF
>TRBJ2-7|TRBD2|NA|TRBV7-8
TGTGCCAGCAGCCCTCCCCTAAGGGAGCGGGGGGCCTACGAGCAGTACTTC
CASSPPLRERGAYEQYF
>TRBJ2-7|TRBD2|NA|TRBV2
TGTGCCAGCGGCGGGACTAGCGCGACCTACGAGCAGTACTTC
CASGGTSATYEQYF
>TRBJ2-1|TRBD2|NA|TRBV27
TGTGCCAGCAGTATGACTAGCGGAGCCTACAATGAGCAGTTCTTC
CASSMTSGAYNEQFF
>TRBJ1-5|TRBD1|few|TRBV6-2/TRBV6-3
TGTGCCAGCAGTTGGACAGGAATGAGCAATCAGCCCCAGCATTTT
CASSWTGMSNQPQHF
>TRBJ2-2|NA|NA|TRBV29-1
TGCAGCGTTGAAGATCGGGCGGAGCGGCTGTTTTTT
CSVEDRAERLFF
>TRBJ1-1|NA|NA|TRBV21-1
TGTGCCAGCCTCGACCGGAACACTGAAGCTTTCTTT
CASLDRNTEAFF
>TRBJ1-1|NA|NA|TRBV27
TGTGCCAGCAGTTCTCGGACTCACCTGGGCGCTGAAGCTTTCTTT
CASSSRTHLGAEAFF
>TRBJ2-7|NA|NA|TRBV18
TGTGCCAGCTCACCGTCAATAGCGGATATGTACGAGCAGTACTTC
CASSPSIADMYEQYF
>TRBJ2-5|TRBD1|NA|TRBV29-1
TGCAGCGTCTTTAGGACAGGGGGAGAGACCCAGTACTTC
CSVFRTGGETQYF
>TRBJ1-2|NA|NA|TRBV27
TGTGCCAGCAGTGCCGGGGTGCGGAGCTATGGCTACACCTTC
CASSAGVRSYGYTF
>TRBJ1-5|NA|NA|TRBV3-1/TRBV3-2
TGTGCCAGCAGCCAAGTGGGGAATCAGCCCCAGCATTTT
CASSQVGNQPQHF
>TRBJ2-3|NA|NA|TRBV21-1
TGTGCCAGCAGCAACCGGGACAGGGTATTAGGTACGCAGTATTTT
CASSNRDRVLGTQYF
>TRBJ1-1|TRBD1|NA|TRBV29-1
TGCAGCGCCAAAGGACAGGGGGCAGCTGAAGCTTTCTTT
CSAKGQGAAEAFF
>TRBJ1-1|NA|NA|TRBV30
TGTGCCTGGAGTGTACAGGTAGGCGCGGCTTTCTTT
CAWSVQVGAAFF
>TRBJ1-2|NA|NA|TRBV2
TGTGCCAGCAGTGGAGGGGGTGGCTACACCTTC
CASSGGGGYTF
>TRBJ1-2|NA|NA|TRBV6-5
TGTGCCAGCAGGTTTCAGGGTGGCATAAATGGCTACACCTTC
CASRFQGGINGYTF
>TRBJ2-1|NA|NA|TRBV7-3
TGTGCCAGCAGCTTAAGGTTAGCTGGGGGGAATGAGCAGTTCTTC
CASSLRLAGGNEQFF
>TRBJ1-6|NA|NA|TRBV2
TGTGCCAGCAGTGATTCCCCACTGAGCTCCTATAATTCACCCCTCCACTTT
CASSDSPLSSYNSPLHF
>TRBJ2-7|TRBD2|NA|TRBV3-1/TRBV3-2
TGTGCCTCCGCAGGCCTAGCGGGATACTACGAGCAGTACTTC
CASAGLAGYYEQYF
>TRBJ2-7|NA|NA|TRBV24-1
TGTGCCACCAGTGATAAGGGCGGGTCCTACGAGCAGTACTTC
CATSDKGGSYEQYF
>TRBJ2-1|TRBD1|NA|TRBV24-1
TGTGCCACCAGTGATTTGCACCGGGACAGGGGGCTCAATGAGCAGTTCTTC
CATSDLHRDRGLNEQFF
>TRBJ2-4|TRBD2|NA|TRBV19
TGTGCCAGTAGTATAGATCACCCCGGTGGCGGGAGAACCAAAAACATTCAGTACTTC
CASSIDHPGGGRTKNIQYF
>TRBJ1-4|NA|NA|TRBV28
TGTGCCAGCAGTTTACGTGGGGGAGTTGAAAAACTGTTTTTT
CASSLRGGVEKLFF
>TRBJ2-5|TRBD1|once|TRBV10-2
TGCGCCACCACAGGGGGGCAAGAGACCCAGTACTTC
CATTGGQETQYF
>TRBJ1-1|NA|few|TRBV28
TGTGCCGGAAGGACTCCCACTGAAGCTTTCTTT
CAGRTPTEAFF
>TRBJ2-7|NA|once|TRBV11-2
TGTGCCAGCAGCTTAGGACTCCTCTACGAGCAGTACTTC
CASSLGLLYEQYF
>TRBJ2-3|TRBD2|NA|TRBV19
TGTGCCAGTAGTATAGGCGCGGGAGCAGATACGCAGTATTTT
CASSIGAGADTQYF
>TRBJ1-2|NA|NA|TRBV28
TGTGCCAGCAGGGGGGAACTCTTATCCGGGACGAACAAGGCTGGCTACACCTTC
CASRGELLSGTNKAGYTF
>TRBJ1-6|NA|NA|TRBV28
TGTGCCAGCAGATTCCCCTCGGGCCGAGGGGGCTCCTATAATTCACCCCTCCACTTT
CASRFPSGRGGSYNSPLHF
>TRBJ1-5|NA|NA|TRBV19
TGTGCCAGTAGTGACCCCAGGGTACAGCCCCAGCATTTT
CASSDPRVQPQHF
>TRBJ2-5|NA|NA|TRBV5-1
TGCGCCAGCACCCCGGAGCCAGGGCGGCAAGAGACCCAGTACTTC
CASTPEPGRQETQYF
>TRBJ1-3|TRBD1|few|TRBV4-1
TGCGCCAGCAGCCAAGCCCGGGACAGGGTGATAAACACCATATATTTT
CASSQARDRVINTIYF
>TRBJ2-7|NA|NA|TRBV4-2
TGTGCCAGCAGCCAAGATATTGGGGGTGCGTACGAGCAGTACTTC
CASSQDIGGAYEQYF
>TRBJ2-1|NA|NA|TRBV5-1
TGCGCCAGCAGCTTAGTTGAGTCCTACAATGAGCAGTTCTTC
CASSLVESYNEQFF
>TRBJ1-1|NA|NA|TRBV19
TGTGCCAGTAGCCCCGCGTGGAGGGGAACTGAAGCTTTCTTT
CASSPAWRGTEAFF
>TRBJ2-7|TRBD2|NA|TRBV28
TGTGCCAGCAGAGTTGGGACTAGCGGGAGCTACGAGCAGTACTTC
CASRVGTSGSYEQYF
>TRBJ2-7|TRBD2|once|TRBV2
TGTGCCAGCATGGGGGCTAGCGGGAGCGCCTCTTACGAGCAGTACTTC
CASMGASGSASYEQYF
>TRBJ2-1|TRBD2|few|TRBV3-1/TRBV3-2
TGTGCCAGCAGCCAAGGACTAGCCCTCCTTGGCAATGAGCAGTTCTTC
CASSQGLALLGNEQFF
>TRBJ2-3|NA|NA|TRBV19
TGTGCCAGTAGAGGATCGGGACTCCACACAGATACGCAGTATTTT
CASRGSGLHTDTQYF
>TRBJ2-2|NA|NA|TRBV2
TGTGCCAGAGGGGCCGGGACCCACACCGGGGAGCTGTTTTTT
CARGAGTHTGELFF
>TRBJ2-1|NA|NA|TRBV7-6
TGTGCCAGCAGCTTAACGGTTAGGAGTGGCAGTGAGCAGTTCTTC
CASSLTVRSGSEQFF
>TRBJ2-5|TRBD2|NA|TRBV3-1/TRBV3-2
TGTGCCAGCAGAAAAGGGGGCAGCGGGAGGGAGGAGACCCAGTACTTC
CASRKGGSGREETQYF
>TRBJ2-7|NA|NA|TRBV27
TGTGCCAGCTCATCCTACGGCGGGGACAAGGATTACGAGCAGTACTTC
CASSSYGGDKDYEQYF
>TRBJ2-7|NA|NA|TRBV7-9
TGTGCCAGCAGCTTAGATGTGGGAACCGAGCAGTACTTC
CASSLDVGTEQYF
>TRBJ2-3|NA|NA|TRBV27
TGTGCCAGCAGTTTAAGACGGACTACCCTAAGCACAGATACGCAGTATTTT
CASSLRRTTLSTDTQYF
>TRBJ1-1|NA|NA|TRBV18
TGTGCCAGCTCAACAAACACAGCTGAAGCTTTCTTT
CASSTNTAEAFF
>TRBJ2-7|TRBD2|NA|TRBV24-1
TGTGCCACTTCGACTAGCGGATCCTACGAGCAGTACTTC
CATSTSGSYEQYF
>TRBJ1-4|NA|NA|TRBV5-1
TGCGCCAGCCATGGATCGCCTAATGAAAAACTGTTTTTT
CASHGSPNEKLFF
>TRBJ2-6|NA|NA|TRBV7-9
TGTGCCAGCAGCTTAGCGGGGGGGCGCGGGGCCAACGTCCTGACTTTC
CASSLAGGRGANVLTF
>TRBJ2-3|TRBD2|NA|TRBV30
TGTGCCTGGAGTGTAAAACTAGCGGGATCAGATACGCAGTATTTT
CAWSVKLAGSDTQYF
>TRBJ2-3|NA|NA|TRBV5-4
TGTGCCAGCAGCTTGGATCCTTTTCCGGCCACAGATACGCAGTATTTT
CASSLDPFPATDTQYF